The sequence of this T cell receptor (beta chain) was determined in a study of cytomegalovirus exposure and HLA in healthy donors (dated by TCRdb to about 2017). Study-wide context: An earlier analysis of 550 to 700 of the donors reported 250 to 300 Gb of sequence data and more than 90 million unique TCR beta sequences from around 200 million T cells. Roughly 300 gigabases of sequencing data and tens of millions of unique TCR sequences were included in an early release covering roughly 600 HLA-typed donors. Of the roughly 400 genotyped donors, about 84% fell in the genetic ancestry cluster associated with self-reported Caucasian donors. The study aimed to test whether signatures of past pathogen exposure could be identified by cataloging public T cell receptors. The study profiled the T cell repertoires of 666 subjects by immunosequencing and related them to cytomegalovirus serostatus. Along with the roughly 670-subject first cohort, a separate validation cohort of roughly 110 different subjects was used. To predict cytomegalovirus infection status, the study brought together high-throughput TCR immunosequencing, statistical association of individual TCRs with disease status, and machine learning. To study patterns of TCR occurrence, a later analysis re-analyzed previously published TCR beta repertoires from 650 to 750 donors and added high-resolution HLA genotyping. Rather than drawing on any new phenotypic data, the later analysis identified candidate immune exposures from TCR beta sequences and the way those sequences occurred across donors. An earlier analysis of more than 450 of the donors used high-throughput TCR beta sequencing to judge whether each TCR beta V gene segment behaved as functional or pseudogenic. Donor age, sex, ethnicity and CMV serostatus were collected together with the repertoire data. In a later genetic analysis, genome-wide SNP genotypes for about 55% of the 666 donors were used, and that subset was treated as a discovery cohort. Every discovery cohort repertoire had been produced on one sequencing platform. HLA typing covered class I and class II loci at four-digit resolution. Typing coverage varied by locus: 629-630 donors for A, B, C, DRB1 and DQB1; roughly 560 for DQA1; 606 for DPA1; approximately 470 for DPB1. Because of strong linkage in the cohort, 5 or 6 DR-DQ haplotypes were treated as single units for association and clustering. On average, 235,054 unique TCR beta nucleotide sequences were sequenced per donor among about 400 genotyped donors of the cohort, with roughly a sixth of those sequences being non-productive.

The library relied on the immunoSEQ multiplex PCR assay. A mixture of 60 forward primers for TCR Vbeta segments and 13 reverse primers for TCR Jbeta segments was used in the multiplex PCR. The CDR3 region of rearranged TCR beta genes was amplified from genomic DNA with a multiplex PCR assay. The amplified TCR beta libraries were sequenced on the Illumina HiSeq System as 87-base-pair reads. The study's own analysis went as follows. A later analysis tallied about 77 million unique TCR beta chains across the 600 to 700 repertoires, and some 10 million of those chains were shared by two or more donors. Raw reads were error-corrected and collapsed into unique sequences by a nearest-neighbor algorithm in which closely related sequences were merged to remove PCR and sequencing errors. CDR3 sequences were aligned to IMGT reference sequences to assign V, D and J gene segments. For a sequence to be retained, at least a six-nucleotide match to both a V gene segment and a J gene segment was required. A rearrangement was called productive if the CDR3 had no stop codons and remained in frame with V and J, and every other rearrangement was called non-productive. Following IMGT convention, CDR3 was defined as the stretch from the second conserved V-encoded cysteine to the conserved J-encoded phenylalanine. The earlier analysis of about 590 of the donors excluded sequences that lacked an unambiguous match to a single V gene segment. An earlier analysis of around 600 of the donors classified V segments as functional when productive rearrangements were above 56.7% and as segregating when the standard deviation between donors was above 5%. A statistical classification framework was built for diagnosing cytomegalovirus status from the catalog of TCR beta chain sequences. V and J gene assignment, in a later analysis, came from comparing TCR nucleotide sequences with IMGT/GENE-DB human TR gene sequences. Using the TCRdist pipeline, a later analysis assigned CDR3 sequences along with most-parsimonious VDJ recombination scenarios. In a later analysis, each TCR beta chain was defined by its CDR3 amino acid sequence together with its V-gene family, and reads without a unique V-gene family were excluded. A later analysis removed 450 to 600 highly shared, low-generation-probability nucleotide sequences to deal with suspected cross-contamination and a sequencing artifact. In a later analysis, a clonal expansion index was calculated for each public chain from normalized within-repertoire ranks of inferred template counts. In a later analysis, generation probabilities were computed using a VDJ recombination model fitted to out-of-frame rearrangements, and the results were checked against IGoR. Hypergeometric tests were used in a later analysis to score TCR-TCR, TCR-HLA and TCR-CMV co-occurrence, with a repertoire-size bias correction applied to the TCR pairs. In a later analysis, false discovery rates were estimated by permuting HLA or CMV assignments 20 times. In a later analysis, co-occurring TCRs were grouped with DBSCAN, and TCRdist sequence similarity was added when clustering was performed within HLA-allele-positive subsets. Co-occurrence clustering excluded repertoires with fewer than 30,000 or more than 120,000 public chains, plus five with anomalous nucleotide sharing. Sourced from immuneACCESS, this table was stored by TCRdb with only in-frame sequences that have V and J called. A share of the clones is absent; for the studies checked, an unresolved V gene accounts for under half, and the remainder has no known explanation. V and J calls and clone size come straight from that table; D and trimming were deduced from the DNA. Across this sample there are approximately 160,000 clones, with over 65% seen only once. The top ten constitute 4.5% to 5% of the sample.

For this clone: The target of this receptor is not known. No much larger clone is present one base from it, and per-base qualities are unavailable.

Broad study findings and their caveats: Strong co-occurrence of HLA alleles, especially DR and DQ, made assigning TCR associations to individual alleles difficult. In a later genetic analysis, a missense DCLRE1C variant was associated with V-gene and J-gene trimming of TCR beta chains, and the association was replicated in an independent cohort. Because HLA typing was unavailable for some donors at each locus, only the typed subset was used in association tests. Broadly in line with IMGT annotations, most TCR beta V segments showed up in productive rearrangements about 87% or about 30% of the time in an earlier analysis of about 500 of the donors. A cluster of highly shared sequence variants was judged likely to represent a technical artifact of the sequencing pipeline. In vitro tests confirmed that three of the cytomegalovirus-associated TCR beta chains recognize cytomegalovirus antigens. In both the original and validation cohorts, the classifier was reported to diagnose cytomegalovirus status with high specificity and sensitivity. According to a later analysis, TCR association rates differed among HLA loci, with DRB1 alleles showing the most associated TCRs and HLA-C alleles showing the fewest. It was suggested by the authors that the approach could potentially be generalized to other disease states and immunological phenotypes. The study listed 164 TCR beta chains as associated with cytomegalovirus. Sequencing depth was assumed to be roughly uniform across donors in the presence/absence analyses, though that assumption may not hold. A further reported finding was that TCR beta sequences accurately predicted the HLA-A and HLA-B alleles for most subjects in the first cohort. A later genetic analysis reported fewer N-insertions in productive TCRs among donors in an Asian-associated ancestry cluster than the roughly 620-donor mean. A later analysis reported that several top co-occurrence clusters appeared linked to parvovirus B19, influenza, CMV and Epstein-Barr virus. Across donors, most TCR sequences were observed very rarely, whereas some public TCRs were present in many individuals. Compared with equally common non-associated chains, HLA-associated TCR beta chains in a later analysis were more clonally expanded and had lower generation probabilities. Linkage disequilibrium might explain the correlated functional status among segregating V segments, but an unknown experimental factor could not be excluded. For the cohort, immune exposure information was limited to CMV serostatus. Over 15 rarely observed V segments, including chromosome 9 orphons, were excluded from the earlier analysis of several hundred of the donors because counts were too low. According to a later analysis, most CMV-associated TCR beta chains appeared to be HLA-restricted, and the HLA associations seemed to be driven largely by CMV exposure. Specific HLA alleles were associated with 15,000 to 20,000 TCR beta sequences at a false discovery rate of 0.05 in a later analysis. The cohort was sequenced for TCR beta chains only, and without alpha or paired-chain data the features that could be detected were limited.

The cohort was made up of 650 to 700 healthy bone marrow donors. Cohort members were all nominally healthy when sampled, although unrecorded immune exposures were likely present. The donor tested CMV seropositive and was one of the 289 seropositive cohort members. A peripheral blood sample was provided by each donor, and peripheral blood mononuclear cells were used for TCR beta sequencing. Genomic DNA extraction from the blood cell samples was performed with the Qiagen DNeasy Blood Extraction Kit. The sample consisted of PBMCs. The sequence was obtained from a man between 18 and 35 years old in good health and CMV-seropositive.

The sequenced DNA: TGTGCCAGCAGTTCGCCCTCAGGGTCTGGGGCCAACGTCCTGACTTTC. Its amino acids are CASSSPSGSGANVLTF. The V and J segments used are TRBV28 and TRBJ2-6; possibly the D gene is TRBD1, per 5 matching bases. Measured from the cysteine to the phenylalanine, the CDR3 is 16 residues long. CDR3 DNA is the only sequence kept; it has 48 bases, read in frame from the first base. CDR1 MDHEN and CDR2 SYDVKM were looked up in the germline V gene. The junction shows trimming of 4 bases on V and 1 base on J, plus 11 bases between the germline ends.